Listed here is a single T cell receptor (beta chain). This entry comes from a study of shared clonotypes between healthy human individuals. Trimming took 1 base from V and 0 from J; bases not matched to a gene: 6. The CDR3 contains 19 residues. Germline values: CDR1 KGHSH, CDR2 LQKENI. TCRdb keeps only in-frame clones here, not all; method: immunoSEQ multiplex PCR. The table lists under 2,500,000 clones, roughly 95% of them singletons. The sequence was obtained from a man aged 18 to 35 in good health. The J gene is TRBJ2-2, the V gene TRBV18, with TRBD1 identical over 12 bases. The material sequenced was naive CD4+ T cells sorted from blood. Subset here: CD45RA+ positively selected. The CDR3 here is CASSPLPGQGASNTGELFF. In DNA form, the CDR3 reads TGTGCCAGCTCACCACTCCCGGGACAGGGGGCATCGAACACCGGGGAGCTGTTTTTT. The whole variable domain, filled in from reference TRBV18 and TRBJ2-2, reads NAGVMQNPRHLVRRRGQEARLRCSPMKGHSHVYWYRQLPEEGLKFMVYLQKENIIDESGMPKERFSAEFPKEGPSILRIQQVVRGDSAAYFCASSPLPGQGASNTGELFFGEGSRLTVL.